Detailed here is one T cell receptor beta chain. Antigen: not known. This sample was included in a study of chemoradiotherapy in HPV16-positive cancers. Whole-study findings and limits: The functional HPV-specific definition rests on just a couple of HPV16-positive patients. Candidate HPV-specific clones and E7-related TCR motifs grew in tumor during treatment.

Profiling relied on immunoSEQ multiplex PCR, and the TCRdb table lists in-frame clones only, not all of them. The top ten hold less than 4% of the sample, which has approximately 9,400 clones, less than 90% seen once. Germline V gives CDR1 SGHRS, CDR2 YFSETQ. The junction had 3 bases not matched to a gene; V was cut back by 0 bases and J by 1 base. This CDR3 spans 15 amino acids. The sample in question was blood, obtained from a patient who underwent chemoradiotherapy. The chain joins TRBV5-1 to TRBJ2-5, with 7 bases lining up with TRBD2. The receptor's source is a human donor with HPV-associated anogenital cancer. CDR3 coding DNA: TGCGCCAGCAGCTTGGCCGGGGGGTCCCAAGAGACCCAGTACTTC. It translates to CASSLAGGSQETQYF.